This passage covers 12 T cell receptor beta chains from one sample sequenced in a study of radiation and T cells in renal cell carcinoma. Sequencing was performed with immunoSEQ multiplex PCR; in TCRdb, only in-frame clones are kept and a portion is missing. Found here are around 100,000 clones, 84% of them singletons; the top ten hold approximately 7.7%. Time point here: blood 4 weeks post-SBRT, at nephrectomy. Treatment meaning: 15 Gy SBRT to primary tumor, nephrectomy 4 weeks later. The sample here was blood, taken from a patient whose treatment included radiotherapy and nephrectomy. These receptors all stem from a man between 60 and 70 years old with renal cell carcinoma.

Comments on this clone: Different DNA sequences within this sample yield the same CDR3. V is TRBV19 and J is TRBJ2-1; 7 bases are a match to TRBD2. The CDR3 totals 14 residues. V was clipped by 4 bases and J by 5 bases; unmatched bases: 5. Germline CDR1 is LNHDA and CDR2 is SQIVND (reference sequence). CDR3 in amino acids: CASSTPGLHNEQFF. The CDR3 DNA is TGTGCCAGTAGTACCCCGGGACTACACAATGAGCAGTTCTTC.

V and J are TRBV28 and TRBJ1-2; 7 bases match TRBD1. Germline lookup yields CDR1 MDHEN and CDR2 SYDVKM. Unmatched junction bases numbered 6, after V lost 6 bases and J lost 2 bases. The CDR3 consists of 14 residues. CDR3 residues: CASSRDSLNYGYTF. DNA of the CDR3: TGTGCCAGCAGCCGGGACAGCTTAAACTATGGCTACACCTTC.

In regard to this clone: The same CDR3 is also encoded by other DNA sequences in this sample. This chain's CDR3 is CASSQDGGIGNQPQHF. DNA of the CDR3: TGCGCCAGCAGCCAAGACGGGGGTATCGGCAATCAGCCCCAGCATTTT. The chain joins TRBV4-1 to TRBJ1-5, with D tentatively TRBD1 (5 bases). V was shortened by 0 bases and J by 2 bases, with 11 bases between the two germline ends. CDR3 length: 16 amino acids. Germline assignment: CDR1 MGHRA and CDR2 YSYEKL.

This sequence joins TRBV7-2 and TRBJ2-1, with D perhaps TRBD2 (6 bases). The V gene's germline CDR1 is SGHTA and CDR2 FQGNSA. The V end lost 2 bases, the J end lost 4 bases, and 12 bases lay between the germline ends. This CDR3 has 15 residues. In DNA form, the CDR3 reads TGTGCCAGCAGCTTATTTGAGGGAGGATACAATGAGCAGTTCTTC. This encodes CASSLFEGGYNEQFF.

This chain connects TRBV5-1 to TRBJ1-1; 10 positions match TRBD1. The CDR3 length is 16 residues. The germline V gene encodes CDR1 SGHRS and CDR2 YFSETQ. J was trimmed by 7 bases and V by 6 bases; bases with no gene match: 15. In nucleotides, the CDR3 is TGCGCCAGCACTCAAGTCCCGGGACAGGGGAAGGGTGAAGCTTTCTTT. Translation: CASTQVPGQGKGEAFF.

This clone was counted only a few times. The chain carries TRBV2 and TRBJ1-5; D remains unclear. CDR3 length: 12 amino acids. Trimming took off 3 bases at V and 2 bases at J, with 2 bases between the two ends. Germline loops: CDR1 SNHLY, CDR2 FYNNEI. The CDR3 loop reads CASSEGNQPQHF. Here the CDR3 DNA reads TGTGCCAGCAGTGAGGGCAATCAGCCCCAGCATTTT.

The chain uses TRBV4-2 and TRBJ2-7; a possible D gene is TRBD2 (7 bases). Trimming cost V 0 bases and J 12 bases, with 18 bases left between them. In germline, CDR1 is LGHNA, CDR2 YNFKEQ. This CDR3 has 14 residues. This CDR3 reads CASSQEPGDYSPYF. The CDR3 region has the DNA TGTGCCAGCAGCCAAGAACCAGGGGACTATTCTCCGTACTTC.

The chain combines TRBV19 with TRBJ1-5; 9 positions match TRBD1. The CDR3 has 15 amino acids. Germline lookup yields CDR1 LNHDA and CDR2 SQIVND (reference sequence). After removal of 10 bases from V and 4 bases from J, the junction contained 11 bases not matched to a gene. This CDR3 is CATSVDRGFNQPQHF. The DNA of the CDR3 is TGTGCCACGTCGGTGGACAGGGGCTTTAATCAGCCCCAGCATTTT.

The rearrangement uses TRBV12-5 and TRBJ2-7, with D tentatively TRBD1 (5 bases). The germline gives CDR1 LGHNT, CDR2 FRNRAP. Trimming shortened V by 0 bases and J by 2 bases, and 17 bases separated the two germline ends. CDR3 length equals 17 residues. The CDR3 is CASGLVSGTGETYEQYF. CDR3 in DNA: TGTGCTAGTGGTTTGGTAAGTGGAACAGGAGAGACCTACGAGCAGTACTTC.

The V and J genes are TRBV5-8 and TRBJ2-2; 7 nucleotides match TRBD2. J was trimmed by 5 bases and V by 0 bases; bases with no gene match: 1. This CDR3 contains 14 residues. Looked up from germline, CDR1 is SGHTS and CDR2 is YDEGEE. The CDR3 DNA sequence: TGTGCCAGCAGCTTGGGACTAGCTACCGGGGAGCTGTTTTTT. Amino acid sequence: CASSLGLATGELFF.

The gene calls are TRBV9 and TRBJ2-3; TRBD2 agrees at 13 bases. The CDR3 is 15 residues long. The J segment lost 4 bases and the V segment lost 2 bases, leaving 1 base of the junction unmatched. Germline CDR1 SGDLS, CDR2 YYNGEE. The CDR3 protein is CASSVGLAGSDTQYF. The CDR3 nucleotides are TGTGCCAGCAGCGTGGGACTAGCGGGATCAGATACGCAGTATTTT.

J is TRBJ1-2 and V is TRBV2, with D hard to call. The germline V and J ends were trimmed by 1 base and 8 bases, with 14 bases remaining between them. Per germline, CDR1 SNHLY and CDR2 FYNNEI. The CDR3 is 14 amino acids. The CDR3 coding sequence is TGTGCCAGCAGTGAAGGGGCTTCCTTTGGGGGCTACACCTTC. As protein: CASSEGASFGGYTF.